The next 30 T cell receptor beta chains were all read from a single sample in a study of blood T cell repertoires in COVID-19. Generated by immunoSEQ multiplex PCR, the TCRdb table keeps only in-frame clones and is missing some. This table has 150,000 to 200,000 clones, around three quarters appearing once. Sequences were obtained from peripheral blood. These receptors were obtained from a man aged 60 to 75 with active or convalescent COVID-19.

The V and J genes are TRBV6-5 and TRBJ2-7; D is possibly TRBD1 (6 bases). The germline CDR1 and CDR2 sequences are MNHEY and SVGAGI. V dropped 5 bases and J dropped 0 bases, with 14 bases sitting between them. The CDR3 extends over 15 amino acids. CDR3 protein: CASSRRTEVSYEQYF. The DNA of the CDR3 is TGTGCCAGCAGTAGACGGACAGAAGTCTCCTACGAGCAGTACTTC.

V usage is TRBV9 and J usage is TRBJ1-1, with D possibly being TRBD1 (6 bases). Germline V gene lookup returns CDR1 SGDLS and CDR2 YYNGEE. This CDR3 is 14 amino acids long. Trimming took 0 bases from V and 4 from J, leaving 10 bases between them. CDR3 loop: CASSVAGAGTEAFF. The CDR3 DNA follows: TGTGCCAGCAGCGTAGCAGGGGCTGGCACTGAAGCTTTCTTT. The variable domain in full, completed from reference TRBV9 and TRBJ1-1, reads DSGVTQTPKHLITATGQRVTLRCSPRSGDLSVYWYQQSLDQGLQFLIQYYNGEERAKGNILERFSAQQFPDLHSELNLSSLELGDSALYFCASSVAGAGTEAFFGQGTRLTVV.

The chain carries TRBV19 and TRBJ2-7, with 10 bases fitting TRBD2. This CDR3 is built from 15 residues. The germline V gene encodes CDR1 LNHDA and CDR2 SQIVND (reference sequence). Trimming cost V 6 bases and J 3 bases; bases outside gene matches: 8. CDR3 residues: CASRPWASGSYEQYF. In nucleotides, the CDR3 is TGTGCCAGTAGACCCTGGGCTAGCGGGAGCTACGAGCAGTACTTC.

The genes are TRBV7-9 and TRBJ2-7, with D perhaps TRBD1 (5 bases). Trimming removed 2 bases at V and 4 bases at J, with 12 bases between. Germline lookup yields CDR1 SEHNR and CDR2 FQNEAQ (reference sequence). CDR3 length: 14 amino acids. The CDR3 nucleotides read TGTGCCAGCAGCTTAACAGGTGCGATATACGAGCAGTACTTC. As protein: CASSLTGAIYEQYF.

The rearrangement uses TRBV6-5 and TRBJ1-5; 9 bases map to TRBD1. Germline values: CDR1 MNHEY, CDR2 SVGAGI. The V gene end was trimmed by 5 bases and the J gene end by 4 bases; junction bases not matched to a gene: 6. There are 15 residues in the CDR3. CDR3 amino acids: CASSPTGGRNQPQHF. The CDR3 DNA reads TGTGCCAGCAGTCCCACAGGGGGCCGGAATCAGCCCCAGCATTTT.

The chain combines TRBV5-1 with TRBJ2-7; no clear D gene. This CDR3 has 14 amino acids. Germline V gives CDR1 SGHRS, CDR2 YFSETQ. V lost 2 bases, J lost 6 bases, and 15 bases lay in between. CDR3 DNA: TGCGCCAGCAGCTTCCCTGACCCTTGGGCCGAGCAGTACTTC. This gives the protein CASSFPDPWAEQYF.

V gene TRBV11-1 combines with J gene TRBJ1-4; D gene unclear. The CDR3 contains 11 residues. The V end lost 5 bases, the J end lost 7 bases, and 5 bases lay between the germline ends. Germline V gene lookup returns CDR1 SGHAT and CDR2 FQDESV (reference sequence). Written as DNA, the CDR3 is TGTGCCAGCAGCCGGGGTGAAAAACTGTTTTTT. It encodes CASSRGEKLFF.

This clone was seen only a few times. The chain links TRBV11-3 to TRBJ2-1; no clear D gene. The ends were cut back, 1 base at V and 2 bases at J, with 6 bases in the middle. This CDR3 has 14 amino acids. Germline CDR1 and CDR2: SGHNT and YENEEA. In DNA form, the CDR3 reads TGTGCCAGCAGCTTAGCGGCGGCCTACAATGAGCAGTTCTTC. It translates to CASSLAAAYNEQFF.

This chain uses TRBV5-1 with TRBJ1-1, with TRBD1 matching 7 bases. The J segment lost 0 bases and the V segment lost 4 bases, leaving 6 bases of the junction unmatched. The CDR3 runs to 15 residues. The germline gives CDR1 SGHRS, CDR2 YFSETQ. The CDR3 DNA reads as TGCGCCAGCAGCCGCGGGGACAGAATGAACACTGAAGCTTTCTTT. This translates into CASSRGDRMNTEAFF.

The chain joins TRBV24-1 to TRBJ2-1, with 11 bases that match TRBD2. After removal of 5 bases from V and 1 base from J, the junction contained 6 bases not matched to a gene. The CDR3 is 17 amino acids. Per germline, CDR1 KGHDR and CDR2 SFDVKD. This chain's CDR3 is CATSGVASGRSYNEQFF. The CDR3 bases are TGTGCCACCAGTGGAGTGGCTAGCGGGAGGTCCTACAATGAGCAGTTCTTC.

The J gene is TRBJ2-1, the V gene TRBV7-3; D is perhaps TRBD1 (6 bases). Germline loops: CDR1 SGHTA, CDR2 FQGTGA. The length of the CDR3 is 15 residues. V dropped 5 bases and J dropped 10 bases, with 21 bases sitting between them. CDR3 in DNA: TGTGCCAGCAGCCTAGTGGCGGGTCCCACAGGGGAGCAGTTCTTC. It specifies CASSLVAGPTGEQFF.

This chain joins TRBV6-5 and TRBJ1-2; TRBD1 matches 7 bases. J was trimmed by 8 bases and V by 3 bases; bases with no gene match: 6. Germline CDR1 is MNHEY and CDR2 is SVGAGI. This CDR3 contains 13 residues. The CDR3 protein is CASSYRQGGGYTF. The CDR3 DNA follows: TGTGCCAGCAGTTATAGACAGGGAGGCGGCTACACCTTC.

This rearrangement joins TRBV4-1 to TRBJ1-2; a possible D gene is TRBD1 (5 bases). Per the germline V gene, CDR1 is MGHRA and CDR2 is YSYEKL. V dropped 1 base and J dropped 0 bases, with 9 bases sitting between them. This CDR3 has 15 amino acids. The CDR3 DNA follows: TGCGCCAGCAGCCAAGGGAGGGGAACTAACTATGGCTACACCTTC. This gives the protein CASSQGRGTNYGYTF.

The CDR3 loop is CASSGWGESNEKLFF. As DNA, the CDR3 is TGTGCCAGCAGTGGTTGGGGGGAAAGTAATGAAAAACTGTTTTTT. This chain joins TRBV25-1 and TRBJ1-4, with TRBD1 as a possible D gene (5 bases). Germline CDR1 and CDR2: MGHDK and SYGVNS. The CDR3 runs to 15 residues. The V end was cut by 4 bases, the J end by 4 bases, with 13 bases between.

The chain couples TRBV4-3 to TRBJ2-3; 8 bases fit TRBD2. The CDR3 contains 15 residues. Per germline, CDR1 LGHNA and CDR2 YSLEER. Trimming cost V 3 bases and J 2 bases; bases outside gene matches: 4. CDR3: CASSQTGGFTDTQYF. The CDR3 DNA follows: TGCGCCAGCAGCCAGACGGGAGGGTTCACAGATACGCAGTATTTT.

This clone was recorded once. The chain has TRBV7-2 and TRBJ2-6, with 8 bases fitting TRBD1. This CDR3 spans 15 amino acids. Trimming removed 6 bases from V and 3 bases from J; junction bases left unmatched: 4. Germline CDR1 reads SGHTA; CDR2 reads FQGNSA. The CDR3 sequence: CASSSRGRGANVLTF. The CDR3 DNA reads as TGTGCCAGCAGTTCCAGGGGGCGTGGGGCCAACGTCCTGACTTTC.

V gene TRBV11-3 combines with J gene TRBJ2-7, with D perhaps matching TRBD1 (6 bases). This CDR3 spans 15 amino acids. The germline V gene has CDR1 SGHNT and CDR2 YENEEA. V dropped 6 bases and J dropped 4 bases, with 19 bases sitting between them. The CDR3 region is CASRSVWTDRYEQYF. The CDR3 nucleotides read TGTGCCAGCAGATCAGTCTGGACAGACCGGTACGAGCAGTACTTC.

This rearrangement joins TRBV15 to TRBJ2-7, with 9 bases that match TRBD2. V lost 0 bases and J lost 3; bases outside the gene matches: 12. The CDR3 is 18 residues long. The germline CDR1 and CDR2 sequences are LNHNV and YYDKDF (reference sequence). This CDR3 reads CATSRDGVLAGENYEQYF. CDR3 bases: TGTGCCACCAGCAGAGATGGGGTATTAGCGGGAGAGAACTACGAGCAGTACTTC.

The rearrangement uses TRBV27 and TRBJ2-1, with 13 bases fitting TRBD2. Germline CDR1 and CDR2: MNHEY and SMNVEV (reference sequence). The CDR3 sequence is 15 residues long. Trimming cost V 5 bases and J 7 bases; bases outside gene matches: 5. The CDR3 sequence is CASSLGTSGVNEQFF. CDR3 DNA sequence: TGTGCCAGCAGTCTGGGGACTAGCGGGGTGAATGAGCAGTTCTTC.

This clone turned up a few times. The chain joins TRBV6-2 or TRBV6-3 to TRBJ2-5; D unclear. V was cut by 0 bases and J by 1 base, with 6 bases left in between. This CDR3 spans 14 amino acids. The germline CDR1 and CDR2 sequences are MNHEY and SVGEGT. The CDR3 sequence is CASSYSPVQETQYF. The CDR3 DNA is TGTGCCAGCAGTTACTCCCCGGTCCAAGAGACCCAGTACTTC.

The V and J genes are TRBV9 and TRBJ2-3, with no clear D. The CDR3 is 13 residues long. With 2 bases removed from V and 2 bases from J, the gap between germline ends came to 6 bases. Looked up from germline, CDR1 is SGDLS and CDR2 is YYNGEE. The CDR3 coding sequence is TGTGCCAGCAGCGTCAGTTACACAGATACGCAGTATTTT. Translating gives CASSVSYTDTQYF.

This chain joins TRBV28 and TRBJ2-6; 8 bases agree with TRBD2. After removal of 8 bases from V and 0 bases from J, the junction contained 15 bases not matched to a gene. The CDR3 runs to 19 residues. Germline V gives CDR1 MDHEN, CDR2 SYDVKM. CDR3 amino acids: CASRSRGLAGDSGANVLTF. The CDR3 DNA is TGTGCCAGCCGTTCCCGAGGGCTAGCGGGTGACTCTGGGGCCAACGTCCTGACTTTC.

J is TRBJ1-5 and V is TRBV7-2; perhaps TRBD1 as D (5 bases). Looked up from germline, CDR1 is SGHTA and CDR2 is FQGNSA. This CDR3 contains 15 residues. Trimming cost V 2 bases and J 4 bases, with 12 bases left between them. The CDR3 loop reads CASSLWGTRNQPQHF. CDR3 nucleotides: TGTGCCAGCAGCTTATGGGGCACCCGGAATCAGCCCCAGCATTTT.

The chain couples TRBV4-1 to TRBJ2-7, with 13 bases aligning to TRBD2. The junction had 1 base not matched to a gene; V was cut back by 4 bases and J by 1 base. This CDR3 region has 15 residues. Germline CDR1 reads MGHRA; CDR2 reads YSYEKL. In DNA form, the CDR3 reads TGCGCCAGCAGCCTGGGACTAGCGGGGTCCTACGAGCAGTACTTC. Translated: CASSLGLAGSYEQYF.

The chain has TRBV4-2 and TRBJ1-1, with 9 bases lining up with TRBD1. The CDR3 spans 16 residues. CDR1 LGHNA and CDR2 YNFKEQ come from the germline V gene. Losses at the gene ends were 4 bases for V and 1 base for J; bases not matched to a gene: 7. The CDR3 region is CASSPTGGESNTEAFF. CDR3 bases: TGTGCCAGCAGCCCAACAGGGGGCGAATCGAACACTGAAGCTTTCTTT.

On this clone itself: The sample has other DNA sequences that encode this CDR3 too. V and J are TRBV6-5 and TRBJ1-4, with 10 positions matching TRBD1. The length of the CDR3 is 15 residues. Germline lookup yields CDR1 MNHEY and CDR2 SVGAGI. V trimming: 7 bases; J trimming: 9 bases; junction bases outside the gene matches: 11. The CDR3 nucleotides read TGTGCCAGCAACCCCGGGACAGGGGCCCTAAAAAAACTGTTTTTT. Its translation: CASNPGTGALKKLFF.

The chain combines TRBV7-8 with TRBJ1-5; the D gene is possibly TRBD1 (5 bases). The CDR3 has 16 amino acids. V shed 5 bases and J shed 2 bases, with 16 bases lying between them. Germline V gene lookup returns CDR1 SGHVS and CDR2 FQNEAQ. The CDR3 region has the DNA TGTGCCAGCAGCGGGGCGCCCAGGATTGGCAATCAGCCCCAGCATTTT. Amino acids: CASSGAPRIGNQPQHF.

The J gene is TRBJ1-4, the V gene TRBV27, with 7 positions matching TRBD1. The length of the CDR3 is 14 residues. Trimming removed 6 bases from V and 6 bases from J; junction bases left unmatched: 7. Per germline, CDR1 MNHEY and CDR2 SMNVEV (reference sequence). The CDR3 is CASSPDRDYEKLFF. DNA for the CDR3: TGTGCCAGCAGCCCTGACAGGGACTATGAAAAACTGTTTTTT.

The chain is built from TRBV27 and TRBJ1-6; 7 bases fit TRBD1. The CDR3 contains 14 residues. The junction had 3 bases not matched to a gene; V was cut back by 4 bases and J by 6 bases. In germline, CDR1 is MNHEY, CDR2 SMNVEV (reference sequence). This chain's CDR3 is CASSSGTVNSPLHF. Here the CDR3 DNA reads TGTGCCAGCAGTTCCGGGACAGTTAATTCACCCCTCCACTTT.

This chain joins TRBV7-9 and TRBJ2-1; TRBD2 matches at 13 bases. The CDR3 is 14 residues long. J was trimmed by 5 bases and V by 6 bases; bases with no gene match: 1. Germline V gene lookup returns CDR1 SEHNR and CDR2 FQNEAQ (reference sequence). The chain's CDR3 is CASSTSGGDNEQFF. The DNA for the CDR3 is TGTGCCAGCAGTACTAGCGGGGGGGACAATGAGCAGTTCTTC.